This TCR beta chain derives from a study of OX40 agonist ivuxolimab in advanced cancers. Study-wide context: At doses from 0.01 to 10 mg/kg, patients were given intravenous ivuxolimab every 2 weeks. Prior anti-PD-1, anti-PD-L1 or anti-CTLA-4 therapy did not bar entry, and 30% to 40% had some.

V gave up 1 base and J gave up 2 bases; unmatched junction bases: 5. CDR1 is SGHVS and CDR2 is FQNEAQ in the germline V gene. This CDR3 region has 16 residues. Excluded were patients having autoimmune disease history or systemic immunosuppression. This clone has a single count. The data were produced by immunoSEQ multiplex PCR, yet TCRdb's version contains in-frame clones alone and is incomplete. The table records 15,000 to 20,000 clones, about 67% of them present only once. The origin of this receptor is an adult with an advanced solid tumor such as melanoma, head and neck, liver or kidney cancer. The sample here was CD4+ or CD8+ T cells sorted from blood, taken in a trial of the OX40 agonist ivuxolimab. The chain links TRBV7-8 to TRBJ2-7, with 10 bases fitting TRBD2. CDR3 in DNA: TGTGCCAGCAGCTTAGGAGGACTAGCGGACGCCTACGAGCAGTACTTC. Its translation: CASSLGGLADAYEQYF.